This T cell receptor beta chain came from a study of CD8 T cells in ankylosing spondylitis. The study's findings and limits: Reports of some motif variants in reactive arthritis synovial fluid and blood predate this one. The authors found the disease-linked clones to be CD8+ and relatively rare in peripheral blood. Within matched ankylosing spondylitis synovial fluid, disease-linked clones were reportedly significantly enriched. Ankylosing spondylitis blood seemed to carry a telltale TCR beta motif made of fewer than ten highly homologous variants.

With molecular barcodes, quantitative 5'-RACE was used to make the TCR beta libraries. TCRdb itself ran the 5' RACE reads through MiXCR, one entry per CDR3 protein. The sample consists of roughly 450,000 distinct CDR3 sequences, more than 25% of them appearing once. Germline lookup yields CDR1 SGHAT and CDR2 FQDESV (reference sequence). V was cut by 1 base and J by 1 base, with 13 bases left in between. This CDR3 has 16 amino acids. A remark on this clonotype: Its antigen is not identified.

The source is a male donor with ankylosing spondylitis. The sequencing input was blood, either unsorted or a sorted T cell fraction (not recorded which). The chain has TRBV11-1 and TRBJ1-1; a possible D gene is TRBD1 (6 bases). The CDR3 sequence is CASSLGGPLRNTEAFF. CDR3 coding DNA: TGTGCCAGCAGCTTAGGGGGGCCTCTACGGAACACTGAAGCTTTCTTT.